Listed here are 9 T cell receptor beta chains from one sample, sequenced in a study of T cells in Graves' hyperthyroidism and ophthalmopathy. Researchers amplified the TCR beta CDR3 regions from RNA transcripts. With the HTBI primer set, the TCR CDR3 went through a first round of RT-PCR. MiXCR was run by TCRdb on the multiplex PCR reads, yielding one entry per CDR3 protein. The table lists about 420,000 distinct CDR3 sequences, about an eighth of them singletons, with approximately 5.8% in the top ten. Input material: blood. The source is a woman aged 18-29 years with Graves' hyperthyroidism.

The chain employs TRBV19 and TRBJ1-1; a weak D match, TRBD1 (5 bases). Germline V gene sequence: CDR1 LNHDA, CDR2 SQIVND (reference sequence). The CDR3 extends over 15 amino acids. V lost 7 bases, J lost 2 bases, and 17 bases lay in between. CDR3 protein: CASTDPGHFNTEAFF. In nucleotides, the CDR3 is TGTGCCAGTACCGACCCGGGGCACTTCAACACTGAAGCTTTCTTT.

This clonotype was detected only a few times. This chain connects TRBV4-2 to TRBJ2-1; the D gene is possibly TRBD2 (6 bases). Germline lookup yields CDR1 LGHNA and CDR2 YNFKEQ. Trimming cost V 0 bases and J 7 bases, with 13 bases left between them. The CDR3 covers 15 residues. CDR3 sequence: CASSQDPGVGNEQFF. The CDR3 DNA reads TGTGCCAGCAGCCAAGATCCGGGAGTAGGAAATGAGCAGTTCTTC.

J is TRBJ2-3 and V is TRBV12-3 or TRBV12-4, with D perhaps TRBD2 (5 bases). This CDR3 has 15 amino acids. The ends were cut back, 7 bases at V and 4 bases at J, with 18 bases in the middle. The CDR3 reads CASTDSAQVADTQYF. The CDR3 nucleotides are TGTGCCAGCACCGATAGCGCGCAGGTTGCAGATACGCAGTATTTT.

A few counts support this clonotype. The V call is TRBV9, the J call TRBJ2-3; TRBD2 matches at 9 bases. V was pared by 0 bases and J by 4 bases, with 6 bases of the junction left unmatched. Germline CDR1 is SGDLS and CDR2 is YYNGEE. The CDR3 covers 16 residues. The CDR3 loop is CASSVVPGLASDTQYF. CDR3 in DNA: TGTGCCAGCAGCGTAGTTCCCGGACTAGCGTCAGATACGCAGTATTTT.

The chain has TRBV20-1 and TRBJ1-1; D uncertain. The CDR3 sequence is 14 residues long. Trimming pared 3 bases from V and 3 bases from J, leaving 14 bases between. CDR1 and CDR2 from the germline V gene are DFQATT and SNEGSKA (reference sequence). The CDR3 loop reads CSASGEGGDTEAFF. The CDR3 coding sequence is TGCAGTGCTAGCGGGGAGGGAGGTGACACTGAAGCTTTCTTT.

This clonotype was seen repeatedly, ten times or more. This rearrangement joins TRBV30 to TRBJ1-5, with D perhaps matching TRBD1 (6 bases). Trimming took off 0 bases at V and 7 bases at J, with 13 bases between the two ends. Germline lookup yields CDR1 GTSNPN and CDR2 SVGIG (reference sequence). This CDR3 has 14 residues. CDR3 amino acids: CAWSVRGRGQPQHF. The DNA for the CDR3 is TGTGCCTGGAGTGTACGGGGGCGCGGGCAGCCCCAGCATTTT.

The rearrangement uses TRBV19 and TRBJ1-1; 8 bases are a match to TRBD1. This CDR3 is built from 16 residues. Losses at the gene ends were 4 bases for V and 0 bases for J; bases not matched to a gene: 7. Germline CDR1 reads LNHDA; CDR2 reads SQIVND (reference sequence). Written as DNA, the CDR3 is TGTGCCAGTAGTACCCCACAGGGGGGGCTGAACACTGAAGCTTTCTTT. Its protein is CASSTPQGGLNTEAFF.

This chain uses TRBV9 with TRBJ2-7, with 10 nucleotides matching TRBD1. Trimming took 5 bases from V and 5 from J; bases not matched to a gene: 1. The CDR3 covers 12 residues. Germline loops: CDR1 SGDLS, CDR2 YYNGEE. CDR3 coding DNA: TGTGCCAGCAGTGGGACAGGGGACGAGCAGTACTTC. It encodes CASSGTGDEQYF.

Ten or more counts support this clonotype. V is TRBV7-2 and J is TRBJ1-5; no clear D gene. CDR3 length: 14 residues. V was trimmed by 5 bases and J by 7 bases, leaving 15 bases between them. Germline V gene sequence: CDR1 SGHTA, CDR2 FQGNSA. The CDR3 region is CASSIGGFEQPQHF. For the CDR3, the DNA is TGTGCCAGCAGCATAGGAGGGTTCGAACAGCCCCAGCATTTT.